This paragraph covers one T cell receptor beta chain sequence. The target antigen is unknown. Coverage ceases 3 residues before the CDR3 finishes, and the germline J gene fills in the end. The germline gives CDR1 SGHTS, CDR2 YDEGEE. V shed 1 base and J shed 2 bases, with 10 bases lying between them. The CDR3 spans 15 residues. These data come from a study of T cell clonality in common variable immunodeficiency. Overall study findings and caveats: Fewer TCRbeta clones were shared among CVID subjects than controls. The cause of increased CVID clonality remains unclear without subpopulation sequencing. Reportedly, TCR beta sequences from common variable immunodeficiency showed fewer deletions and N-nucleotide insertions.

The repertoire was sequenced with immunoSEQ multiplex PCR; TCRdb's copy has only in-frame clones and lacks some. Recorded here are about 35,000 clones, none singletons. Each donor provided roughly 4.5 to 8 ml of heparinized whole blood. This clonotype originated in a person between 18 and 69 years old in good health. The chain recombines TRBV5-8 with TRBJ1-3; perhaps TRBD1 as D (5 bases). Sequenced sample: peripheral blood mononuclear cells. The CDR3 DNA, read in part, is TGTGCCAGCAGCTTGCCACAGGTTCCTGGAAACACC. Translation: CASSLPQVPGNT. The complete CDR3 sequence is CASSLPQVPGNTIYF.